Below are 5 T cell receptor beta chains sequenced from a single sample in a study of cytomegalovirus exposure and HLA in healthy donors. 13 Jbeta primers and 60 Vbeta primers were used for the PCR. Assay used: immunoSEQ multiplex PCR; TCRdb lists only in-frame clones, some missing. The data show over 90,000 clones, 65% to 85% seen once. Sequences were obtained from PBMCs. The receptors were sampled from a woman in her sixties in good health and CMV-seropositive.

The rearrangement links TRBV18 to TRBJ1-2, with D unclear. Trimming left V 3 bases short and J 7 bases short, with 12 bases between. The CDR3 runs to 13 residues. CDR1 is KGHSH, CDR2 LQKENI, per germline. Here the CDR3 DNA reads TGTGCCAGCTCACCGACCGGGAGAATTGGCTACACCTTC. It yields the protein CASSPTGRIGYTF. Variable domain in full (rest from reference TRBV18 and TRBJ1-2): NAGVMQNPRHLVRRRGQEARLRCSPMKGHSHVYWYRQLPEEGLKFMVYLQKENIIDESGMPKERFSAEFPKEGPSILRIQQVVRGDSAAYFCASSPTGRIGYTFGSGTRLTVV.

The rearrangement joins TRBV11-2 to TRBJ1-1, with D maybe TRBD1 (6 bases). V lost 1 base, J lost 7 bases, and 7 bases lay in between. The CDR3 has 12 amino acids. Per germline, CDR1 SGHAT and CDR2 FQNNGV. CDR3 bases: TGTGCCAGCAGCTTAGGGGGGCATGAAGCTTTCTTT. Its translation is CASSLGGHEAFF.

The chain joins TRBV9 to TRBJ2-2; D might be TRBD2 (6 bases). Trimming removed 2 bases at V and 0 bases at J, with 11 bases between. Germline CDR1 and CDR2: SGDLS and YYNGEE. This CDR3 region has 16 residues. CDR3 coding DNA: TGTGCCAGCAGCGTTGAAGCGGGTGCGAACACCGGGGAGCTGTTTTTT. The encoded protein is CASSVEAGANTGELFF.

This clone was recorded once. This sequence joins TRBV6-5 and TRBJ1-1, with D uncertain. Trimming took off 0 bases at V and 5 bases at J, with 7 bases between the two ends. The CDR3 spans 13 residues. From germline, CDR1 is MNHEY and CDR2 SVGAGI. CDR3 nucleotide sequence: TGTGCCAGCAGTTACTCATCGAGGACTGAAGCTTTCTTT. It encodes CASSYSSRTEAFF.

The chain links TRBV27 to TRBJ1-5; D is unclear. The germline V and J ends were trimmed by 2 bases and 7 bases, with 15 bases remaining between them. CDR3 size: 15 residues. The germline gives CDR1 MNHEY, CDR2 SMNVEV (reference sequence). The CDR3 reads CASSLNRVRGQPQHF. The CDR3 DNA reads as TGTGCCAGCAGTTTAAATCGGGTCCGTGGCCAGCCCCAGCATTTT.